A selection of T cell receptor beta chains follows, all from one sample in a study of blood T cell repertoires in COVID-19. Profiled with immunoSEQ multiplex PCR; TCRdb holds only in-frame clones, not every one. The data contain about 240,000 clones, just under 85% of them seen just once; the ten biggest clones take up more than 9.5%. The sequencing sample was made of peripheral blood. These TCRs come from a woman of 80 years or more with acute or convalescent COVID-19. Each CDR3 is given with its conserved first and last residue. D genes are given only for firm matches. Clone size is stated in some rows and not others, as once, few, many or a class when expanded.

D gene	V gene	J gene	clone size	CDR3 DNA	CDR3 protein
-	TRBV10-3	TRBJ1-2	-	TGTGCCATCAGTGCCGGGACATCCCGTGGCTACACCTTC	CAISAGTSRGYTF
TRBD1	TRBV30	TRBJ1-2	-	TGTGCCTGGAGTTCGACAGGGGTGGCCGGCTACACCTTC	CAWSSTGVAGYTF
-	TRBV6-5	TRBJ2-7	-	TGTGCCAGCAGTTACTCGAGCCCGACAGAAGCCTACGAGCAGTACTTC	CASSYSSPTEAYEQYF
TRBD2	TRBV3-1/TRBV3-2	TRBJ2-2	-	TGTGCCAGCAGCCAACGCGGGGGGGCGAGCACCGGGGAGCTGTTTTTT	CASSQRGGASTGELFF
-	TRBV1	TRBJ1-5	-	TGCACCAGCAGCTACCTCCAGGGTAGCAATCAGCCCCAGCATTTT	CTSSYLQGSNQPQHF
-	TRBV2	TRBJ2-3	once	TGTGCCACTGCCAACAGTAAAGGCACAGATACGCAGTATTTT	CATANSKGTDTQYF
-	TRBV29-1	TRBJ2-7	-	TGCAGCGTTGTCTCGGACAAGAGTTACGAGCAGTACTTC	CSVVSDKSYEQYF
TRBD2	TRBV7-3	TRBJ2-7	-	TGTGCCAGCAGCCTGGGGGGGACGACCTCCGAGCAGTACTTC	CASSLGGTTSEQYF
-	TRBV28	TRBJ1-6	few	TGTGCCAGCAGCACCGACAGGCGTAATTCACCCCTCCACTTT	CASSTDRRNSPLHF
TRBD1	TRBV29-1	TRBJ1-2	-	TGCAGCGTTGGGACAGGGGGCAGACATGGCTACACCTTC	CSVGTGGRHGYTF
-	TRBV2	TRBJ1-3	-	TGTGCCAGCAGCCAGGGTCGTGGAAACACCATATATTTT	CASSQGRGNTIYF
-	TRBV6-5	TRBJ1-5	-	TGTGCCAGCAGTCCGGACTGGGAGGCCCAGCATTTT	CASSPDWEAQHF
-	TRBV2	TRBJ1-2	-	TGTGCCAGCAGAGTTCAGGGGCCCTATGGCTACACCTTC	CASRVQGPYGYTF
TRBD2	TRBV5-1	TRBJ2-3	-	TGCGCCAGCAGCTTGGAGGGAGGGGCGGGGTCGGATACGCAGTATTTT	CASSLEGGAGSDTQYF
TRBD2	TRBV7-4	TRBJ2-3	-	TGTGCCAAGTCGAGCGGGGTGAGCACAGATACGCAGTATTTT	CAKSSGVSTDTQYF
TRBD2	TRBV20-1	TRBJ2-3	-	TGCAGTGCTAGTCCCGGGACTAGCGGGGCCGCAGATACGCAGTATTTT	CSASPGTSGAADTQYF
-	TRBV9	TRBJ1-2	once	TGTGCCAGCAGCGCCCGACAGGATTCTAACTATGGCTACACCTTC	CASSARQDSNYGYTF
TRBD1	TRBV5-1	TRBJ1-5	-	TGCGCCAGCAGCCCCGGACAGGGGGCCTCTCAGCCCCAGCATTTT	CASSPGQGASQPQHF
-	TRBV2	TRBJ2-7	-	TGTGCCAGCAGTGCTAGAGGAGGCGCCTACGAGCAGTACTTC	CASSARGGAYEQYF
TRBD1	TRBV7-9	TRBJ2-5	-	TGTGCCAGTATCGGACAGGGTGGGGAGACCCAGTACTTC	CASIGQGGETQYF
TRBD1	TRBV7-2	TRBJ1-2	medium-sized	TGTGCCAGCAGCTGGGGACAGGGCTCTAACTATGGCTACACCTTC	CASSWGQGSNYGYTF
-	TRBV14	TRBJ2-1	-	TGTGCCAGCAGCCAAGATCTCCCCCTAACAGGGAGGGATGAGCAGTTCTTC	CASSQDLPLTGRDEQFF
-	TRBV20-1	TRBJ2-1	-	TGCAGTGCTAAAACCCGAGCTGAGCAGTTCTTC	CSAKTRAEQFF
TRBD1	TRBV19	TRBJ1-2	few	TGTGCCAGTAGGACGACAGGGAATAGTGGCGGCTACACCTTC	CASRTTGNSGGYTF
TRBD1	TRBV6-6	TRBJ2-1	-	TGTGCCAGCTACCCCGGGACAGCGGCGAATGAGCAGTTCTTC	CASYPGTAANEQFF
-	TRBV6-2/TRBV6-3	TRBJ1-2	-	TGTGCCAGCAGGTACACCGGAATTATACAGGCTAACTATGGCTACACCTTC	CASRYTGIIQANYGYTF
TRBD2	TRBV10-3	TRBJ2-7	-	TGTGCCATCACCCTCTCGGGGGGACCTTCCTACGAGCAGTACTTC	CAITLSGGPSYEQYF
-	TRBV2	TRBJ2-5	-	TGTGCCAGCAATCCAGGGGTCGGGACCCAGTACTTC	CASNPGVGTQYF
-	TRBV2	TRBJ1-5	-	TGTGCCAGCACGGAAGGGAGAGTGGCCAATCAGCCCCAGCATTTT	CASTEGRVANQPQHF
-	TRBV28	TRBJ2-7	-	TGTGCCAGCAGCACCCAGACTAGGGTTTATGGGGAGCAGTACTTC	CASSTQTRVYGEQYF
TRBD1	TRBV6-1	TRBJ1-4	-	TGTGCCAGCAGTCTACCGGGACAGGGCAATGAAAAACTGTTTTTT	CASSLPGQGNEKLFF
-	TRBV18	TRBJ1-2	-	TGTGCCAGCTCGGAGGGATTGTACTATGGCTACACCTTC	CASSEGLYYGYTF
TRBD2	TRBV27	TRBJ2-3	-	TGTGCCAGCAGTCGTCTTCTTACTAGCGGGGGTAGGGATACGCAGTATTTT	CASSRLLTSGGRDTQYF
-	TRBV27	TRBJ2-7	once	TGTGCCAGCAGTTTATCGGGGATCGTAGCGACTACGACCTTGCTTCGACAGTACTTC	CASSLSGIVATTTLLRQYF
-	TRBV19	TRBJ1-5	-	TGTGCCAGTAGTATTCCAGGGAACAATCAGCCCCAGCATTTT	CASSIPGNNQPQHF
TRBD1	TRBV6-2/TRBV6-3	TRBJ2-7	-	TGTGCCAGCAGTCAGAAGACAGGGGGTCTCCGCGAGCAGTACTTC	CASSQKTGGLREQYF
-	TRBV30	TRBJ2-2	-	TGTGCCTGGTGTAGCTCGAACACCGGGGAGCTGTTTTTT	CAWCSSNTGELFF
-	TRBV10-2	TRBJ2-6	-	TGCGCCAGCAGTGAGTCACACTCTGGGGCCAACGTCCTGACTTTC	CASSESHSGANVLTF
-	TRBV9	TRBJ1-6	-	TGTGCCAGCAGCGTAGAGGCAGGAAGTAATTCACCCCTCCACTTT	CASSVEAGSNSPLHF
-	TRBV6-5	TRBJ1-6	-	TGTGCCAGCACCGGGGGGAGCTCCTATAATTCACCCCTCCACTTT	CASTGGSSYNSPLHF
TRBD1	TRBV19	TRBJ2-3	-	TGTGCCAGTAGTACGCCGGGACAGAGCACAGATACGCAGTATTTT	CASSTPGQSTDTQYF
-	TRBV5-1	TRBJ1-6	-	TGCGCCAGCAGCTTGAGGGGTAGAGATTCACCCCTCCACTTT	CASSLRGRDSPLHF
TRBD1	TRBV30	TRBJ1-3	-	TGTGCCTGGAGTTCCGGGACAGGGGGGTCTGGAAACACCATATATTTT	CAWSSGTGGSGNTIYF
TRBD1	TRBV27	TRBJ2-7	-	TGTGCCAGCACTCGCTCGACAGGGGTCTACGAGCAGTACTTC	CASTRSTGVYEQYF
-	TRBV7-3	TRBJ1-6	-	TGTGCCAGCAGCTTAGCGGCAGGGGAGCAATCACCCCTCCACTTT	CASSLAAGEQSPLHF
TRBD2	TRBV11-2	TRBJ2-2	-	TGTGCCAGCAGCCACGGGGGGACGAACACCGGGGAGCTGTTTTTT	CASSHGGTNTGELFF
-	TRBV21-1	TRBJ1-2	-	TGTGCCAGCCCCCCCTCCTCGGGACATAACTATGGCTACACCTTC	CASPPSSGHNYGYTF
-	TRBV30	TRBJ1-5	-	TGTGCCTGGAGTGTGGGCTTTGGGAGCAATCAGCCCCAGCATTTT	CAWSVGFGSNQPQHF
TRBD1	TRBV6-5	TRBJ2-5	-	TGTGCCAGCAGCGACAGGGCCCCAGAGACCCAGTACTTC	CASSDRAPETQYF
TRBD1	TRBV7-9	TRBJ2-1	-	TGTGCCAGCAGCTTAATAGGGACAGGGGCCTCTTTTTCGTACAATGAGCAGTTCTTC	CASSLIGTGASFSYNEQFF
-	TRBV19	TRBJ1-2	-	TGTGCCAGTAGAGGGCAGGGAGGCAATGGCTACACCTTC	CASRGQGGNGYTF
-	TRBV9	TRBJ1-6	-	TGTGCCAGCAGCCCGACCCCGCGGGGGAGGAATTCACCCCTCCACTTT	CASSPTPRGRNSPLHF
-	TRBV6-6	TRBJ2-3	-	TGTGCCAGCAGTCCTATGACTAACACAGATACGCAGTATTTT	CASSPMTNTDTQYF